This paragraph covers one T cell receptor beta chain sequence. Antigen specificity is unknown. This entry is derived from a study of cytomegalovirus exposure and HLA in healthy donors. Whole-study context: Genotyping showed 81% of 398 donors falling in the Caucasian-associated ancestry cluster.

Germline V gene sequence: CDR1 SGHVS, CDR2 FNYEAQ. J was trimmed by 2 bases and V by 4 bases; bases with no gene match: 11. CDR3 size: 18 residues. Study findings and constraints: Among the CMV-associated chains, a few were confirmed in vitro as specific for CMV antigens. In a later analysis, TCR beta V- and J-gene trimming was associated with a missense DCLRE1C variant.

The PCR contained 60 Vbeta and 13 Jbeta primers. Produced via immunoSEQ multiplex PCR; TCRdb's table is partial and in-frame only. Its clone listing holds about 160,000 clones. The sequencing input was PBMCs. This clonotype was sampled from a woman aged 60-70 years in good health and CMV-seronegative. The V call is TRBV7-6, the J call TRBJ1-5; 10 nucleotides align to TRBD1. The CDR3 loop reads CASSSRDRGPLGNQPQHF. CDR3 nucleotides: TGTGCCAGCAGCTCCCGGGACAGGGGTCCCCTGGGCAATCAGCCCCAGCATTTT.